The 22 T cell receptor beta chains listed next were all sequenced from one sample in a study of OX40 agonist ivuxolimab in advanced cancers. Sequencing used immunoSEQ multiplex PCR; TCRdb keeps in-frame clones, though not all of them. This sample has roughly 81,000 clones, with 88% found just once. Sequenced here: CD4+ or CD8+ T cells sorted from blood, sampled in a trial of the OX40 agonist ivuxolimab. These receptors were obtained from an adult with an advanced solid tumor such as melanoma, head and neck, liver or kidney cancer.

This clone was found once. The chain recombines TRBV6-1 with TRBJ2-7, with D possibly TRBD2 on 6 matching bases. Germline V gene lookup returns CDR1 MNHNS and CDR2 SASEGT. The CDR3 extends over 11 amino acids. Trimming stripped 8 bases from V and 2 bases from J, with 7 bases between. This CDR3 is CASSGAYEQYF. The CDR3 DNA sequence: TGTGCCAGCTCGGGGGCCTACGAGCAGTACTTC.

This chain joins TRBV7-3 and TRBJ1-2; 7 bases are shared with TRBD1. Trimming took 5 bases from V and 8 from J; bases not matched to a gene: 11. This CDR3 contains 14 residues. Germline V gene lookup returns CDR1 SGHTA and CDR2 FQGTGA. The CDR3 nucleotides read TGTGCCAGCAGCGTCCCCGGGACAGCCGGGGGCTACACCTTC. Translated, it gives CASSVPGTAGGYTF.

This clone was observed a handful of times. The V gene is TRBV6-1, the J gene TRBJ2-3; D is unresolved. From germline, CDR1 is MNHNS and CDR2 SASEGT. The CDR3 covers 13 residues. V was cut by 3 bases and J by 11 bases, with 15 bases left in between. The CDR3 DNA sequence: TGTGCCAGCAGTGAGGGTCCCCTCCTCAAGCAGTATTTT. Translating it yields CASSEGPLLKQYF.

Remarks on this clone: Relative to the germline gene, one junction end is altered; a read error may explain this. V and J are TRBV7-7 and TRBJ2-5; TRBD2 aligns across 12 bases. The germline V gene has CDR1 SSHAT and CDR2 FNYEAQ (reference sequence). The CDR3 runs 16 residues. The CDR3: CASSFTSGGIQETQYF. The CDR3 coding sequence is TGTGCTAGCAGCTTCACTAGCGGGGGGATACAAGAGACCCAGTACTTC.

V usage is TRBV27 and J usage is TRBJ1-2; the match to TRBD1 covers 7 bases. The germline V gene has CDR1 MNHEY and CDR2 SMNVEV (reference sequence). The CDR3 totals 15 residues. V was clipped by 3 bases and J by 8 bases; unmatched bases: 12. The CDR3 loop reads CASSFGRGRGEGYTF. In nucleotides, the CDR3 is TGTGCCAGCAGTTTTGGGCGGGGCAGGGGGGAAGGCTACACCTTC.

The V call is TRBV2, the J call TRBJ2-4; TRBD2 matches 7 bases. CDR1 and CDR2 from the germline V gene are SNHLY and FYNNEI. This CDR3 is built from 18 residues. Trimming cost V 5 bases and J 1 base; bases outside gene matches: 14. In nucleotides, the CDR3 is TGTGCCAGCAGTCTATTGCCTGTGAGGGAGGGGGCCAAAAACATTCAGTACTTC. Amino acids: CASSLLPVREGAKNIQYF. The complete variable domain, with remaining parts taken from reference TRBV2 and TRBJ2-4, reads EPEVTQTPSHQVTQMGQEVILRCVPISNHLYFYWYRQILGQKVEFLVSFYNNEISEKSEIFDDQFSVERPDGSNFTLKIRSTKLEDSAMYFCASSLLPVREGAKNIQYFGAGTRLSVL.

The V gene is TRBV7-9, the J gene TRBJ1-1, with 7 bases that match TRBD1. V gave up 5 bases and J gave up 2 bases; unmatched junction bases: 14. This CDR3 is built from 17 residues. Germline CDR1 and CDR2: SEHNR and FQNEAQ (reference sequence). The DNA of the CDR3 is TGTGCCAGCAGCCCAAAAACCGGGACAGTGGAAAACACTGAAGCTTTCTTT. It translates to CASSPKTGTVENTEAFF.

As for this clone: A read error is likely, as this CDR3 ends without the conserved phenylalanine or tryptophan. The chain's CDR3 is CASRPGSSYNSPLHL. The CDR3 DNA reads as TGTGCCAGTAGACCGGGGAGCTCCTATAATTCACCCCTCCACCTT. The chain combines TRBV19 with TRBJ1-6; D not resolved. V lost 6 bases to trimming and J lost 0 bases, with 9 bases between them. This CDR3 has 15 residues. Germline assignment: CDR1 LNHDA and CDR2 SQIVND (reference sequence).

This rearrangement joins TRBV5-1 to TRBJ2-7; 9 bases line up with TRBD1. Germline-derived CDR1 and CDR2 are SGHRS and YFSETQ. V lost 4 bases to trimming and J lost 7 bases; unmatched junction nucleotides: 12. There are 15 residues in the CDR3. CDR3 DNA sequence: TGCGCCAGCAGCAAAGAACAGGGGGCGGTGAGGGAGCAGTACTTC. It codes for CASSKEQGAVREQYF.

V usage is TRBV20-1 and J usage is TRBJ1-2, with D unclear. The germline V and J ends were trimmed by 3 bases and 7 bases, with 9 bases remaining between them. CDR3 length equals 11 residues. Germline values: CDR1 DFQATT, CDR2 SNEGSKA (reference sequence). The CDR3 DNA is TGCAGTGCTAGTACGGGAAGTGGCTACACCTTC. Translated, it gives CSASTGSGYTF.

V is TRBV5-4 and J is TRBJ1-1; tentatively, D is TRBD1 (5 bases). V was cut by 0 bases and J by 3 bases, with 12 bases left in between. Germline lookup yields CDR1 SGHNT and CDR2 YYREEE (reference sequence). There are 15 residues in the CDR3. The CDR3 sequence: CASSLAEGSYTEAFF. The CDR3 DNA reads TGTGCCAGCAGCTTGGCCGAGGGGAGCTACACTGAAGCTTTCTTT. The variable domain in full, completed from reference TRBV5-4 and TRBJ1-1, reads ETGVTQSPTHLIKTRGQQVTLRCSSQSGHNTVSWYQQALGQGPQFIFQYYREEENGRGNFPPRFSGLQFPNYSSELNVNALELDDSALYLCASSLAEGSYTEAFFGQGTRLTVV.

V usage is TRBV2 and J usage is TRBJ1-4; tentatively, D is TRBD1 (5 bases). The germline gives CDR1 SNHLY, CDR2 FYNNEI. V was pared by 2 bases and J by 8 bases, with 15 bases between. This CDR3 has 15 residues. The CDR3 DNA is TGTGCCAGCAGTGAAACGGGGGTGGGGTACGAAAAACTGTTTTTT. Translation: CASSETGVGYEKLFF.

The chain couples TRBV5-1 to TRBJ2-3; possibly TRBD1 for D (6 bases). Trimming took off 0 bases at V and 0 bases at J, with 14 bases between the two ends. CDR3 length: 17 residues. Germline values: CDR1 SGHRS, CDR2 YFSETQ. The CDR3 bases are TGCGCCAGCAGCTTGGGACAGGACAGTCATAGCACAGATACGCAGTATTTT. It codes for CASSLGQDSHSTDTQYF.

This chain joins TRBV28 and TRBJ2-5, with 7 nucleotides matching TRBD1. CDR1 and CDR2 from the germline V gene are MDHEN and SYDVKM. The CDR3 totals 12 residues. Unmatched junction bases numbered 6, after V lost 7 bases and J lost 7 bases. CDR3 amino acids: CASITGDGTQYF. The CDR3 coding sequence is TGTGCCAGCATCACAGGGGACGGGACCCAGTACTTC.

The V call is TRBV7-9, the J call TRBJ1-4; 8 bases line up with TRBD1. Germline lookup yields CDR1 SEHNR and CDR2 FQNEAQ (reference sequence). Trimming removed 5 bases from V and 7 bases from J; junction bases left unmatched: 3. CDR3 size: 13 residues. The CDR3 sequence: CASSKGQGEKLFF. For the CDR3, the DNA is TGTGCCAGCAGCAAAGGACAGGGTGAAAAACTGTTTTTT.

J is TRBJ1-1 and V is TRBV6-5, with TRBD1 as a possible D gene (6 bases). CDR1 is MNHEY and CDR2 is SVGAGI in the germline V gene. Trimming took 3 bases from V and 7 from J, leaving 9 bases between them. This CDR3 contains 12 residues. The CDR3 reads CASSYGQNEAFF. The CDR3 DNA sequence: TGTGCCAGCAGTTATGGACAGAATGAAGCTTTCTTT.

On this clone itself: This likely comes from a read error, as the CDR3 has no conserved phenylalanine or tryptophan at its end. The rearrangement uses TRBV2 and TRBJ1-6; D possibly corresponds to TRBD1 (6 bases). CDR1 is SNHLY, CDR2 FYNNEI, per germline. There are 15 residues in the CDR3. The V gene lost 4 bases and the J gene lost 9 bases, with 16 bases spanning the gap. The CDR3 bases are TGTGCCAGCAGTGCGAGACAGCCAGGGGTTTCACCCCTCCACCTT. Amino acids: CASSARQPGVSPLHL.

The chain carries TRBV5-4 and TRBJ1-2; no clear D. The CDR3 length is 12 residues. The germline CDR1 and CDR2 sequences are SGHNT and YYREEE (reference sequence). Trimming cost V 1 base and J 5 bases, with 6 bases left between them. DNA for the CDR3: TGTGCCAGCAGCTTGAATGCTTATGGCTACACCTTC. It translates to CASSLNAYGYTF.

This rearrangement joins TRBV10-3 to TRBJ1-5; the match to TRBD1 covers 9 bases. Germline CDR1 reads ENHRY; CDR2 reads SYGVKD. The CDR3 has 14 residues. Trimming took 10 bases from V and 6 from J; bases not matched to a gene: 10. This chain's CDR3 is CATGPQGAVQPQHF. The DNA for the CDR3 is TGTGCCACCGGACCACAGGGGGCGGTTCAGCCCCAGCATTTT.

In nucleotides, the CDR3 is TGCGCCAGCAGCCCGGACAGGGGATACAATGAGCAGTTCTTC. This codes for CASSPDRGYNEQFF. This chain uses TRBV4-3 with TRBJ2-1; TRBD1 matches 9 bases. Germline V lookup: CDR1 LGHNA, CDR2 YSLEER. The CDR3 length is 14 residues. Unmatched junction bases numbered 2, after V lost 4 bases and J lost 4 bases.

The chain carries TRBV5-6 and TRBJ2-2; 12 positions agree with TRBD1. The germline V gene encodes CDR1 SGHDT and CDR2 YYEEEE. Trimming at V came to 3 bases and at J to 3 bases, leaving 0 bases not matched to a gene. This CDR3 contains 15 residues. The CDR3 DNA sequence: TGTGCCAGCAGCTGGGACAGGGGGCACACCGGGGAGCTGTTTTTT. It yields the protein CASSWDRGHTGELFF.

The rearrangement uses TRBV10-3 and TRBJ2-7; perhaps D is TRBD1 or TRBD2 (5 bases each). The CDR3 is 16 residues long. Germline CDR1 and CDR2: ENHRY and SYGVKD. V was shortened by 10 bases and J by 2 bases, with 24 bases between the two germline ends. CDR3 in DNA: TGTGCCAGCGGCGAAACCGGGAAGAGGGGAACCTACGAGCAGTACTTC. As protein: CASGETGKRGTYEQYF.